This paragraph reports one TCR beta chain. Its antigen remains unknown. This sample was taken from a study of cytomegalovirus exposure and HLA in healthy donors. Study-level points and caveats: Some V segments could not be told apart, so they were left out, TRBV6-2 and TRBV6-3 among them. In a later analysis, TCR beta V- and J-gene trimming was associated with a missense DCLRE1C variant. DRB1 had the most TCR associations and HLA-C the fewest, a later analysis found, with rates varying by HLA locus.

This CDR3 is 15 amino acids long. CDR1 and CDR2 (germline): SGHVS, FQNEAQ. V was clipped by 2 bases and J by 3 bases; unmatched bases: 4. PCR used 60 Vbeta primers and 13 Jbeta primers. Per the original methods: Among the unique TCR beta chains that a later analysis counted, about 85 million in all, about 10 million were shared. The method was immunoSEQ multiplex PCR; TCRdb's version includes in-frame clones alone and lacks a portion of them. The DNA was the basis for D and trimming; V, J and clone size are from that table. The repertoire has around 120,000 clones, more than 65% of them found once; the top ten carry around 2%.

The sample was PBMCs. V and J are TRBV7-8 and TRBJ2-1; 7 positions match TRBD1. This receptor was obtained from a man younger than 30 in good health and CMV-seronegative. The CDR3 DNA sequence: TGTGCCAGCAGCTTAATAGGGGGCTACTACAATGAGCAGTTCTTC. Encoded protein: CASSLIGGYYNEQFF.